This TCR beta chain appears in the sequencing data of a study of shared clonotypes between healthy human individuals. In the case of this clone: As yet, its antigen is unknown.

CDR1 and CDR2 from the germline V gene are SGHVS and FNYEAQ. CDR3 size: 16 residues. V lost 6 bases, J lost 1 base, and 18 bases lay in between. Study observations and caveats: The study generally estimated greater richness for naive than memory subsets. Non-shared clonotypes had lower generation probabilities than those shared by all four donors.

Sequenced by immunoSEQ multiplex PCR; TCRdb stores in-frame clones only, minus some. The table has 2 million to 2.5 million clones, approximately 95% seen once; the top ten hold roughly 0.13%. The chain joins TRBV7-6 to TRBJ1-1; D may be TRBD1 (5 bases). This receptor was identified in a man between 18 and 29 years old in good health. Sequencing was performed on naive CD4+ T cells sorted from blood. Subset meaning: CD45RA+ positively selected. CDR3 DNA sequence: TGTGCCAGCAGTCCGGGGGAACGGAGAGGGAACACTGAAGCTTTCTTT. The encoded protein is CASSPGERRGNTEAFF.